This T cell receptor (beta chain) is drawn from a study of CD8 T cells in Susac syndrome. RNA was extracted with the RNeasy kit, and a quantity of roughly 0.45 to 1 ug was reverse transcribed using random hexamers. immunoSEQ multiplex PCR amplified TCR beta CDR3 across 54 Vbeta, 13 Jbeta. TCRdb re-called the immunoSEQ multiplex PCR reads through MiXCR, storing one row per CDR3 protein. The sample lists about 160,000 distinct CDR3 sequences; roughly 95% were seen once. Sequencing targeted TCR beta in T cells from blood (CD8+ and CD4+). In contrast to the negatively isolated CD8+ and CD4+ T cells, TEMRA cells were FACS-enriched. The TCR was taken from a human donor with multiple sclerosis. The sequencing input was CD4+ T cells from PBMCs.

CDR3 coding DNA: TGTGCCAGCTCACCCTCGGGCAGATTGAACACTGAAGCTTTCTTT. Translating gives CASSPSGRLNTEAFF. The rearrangement joins TRBV18 to TRBJ1-1; D unclear. Looked up from germline, CDR1 is KGHSH and CDR2 is LQKENI. V was trimmed by 3 bases and J by 0 bases, leaving 11 bases between them. This CDR3 is built from 15 residues.